This T cell receptor beta chain was identified in a study of Ad26.COV2.S vaccination and SARS-CoV-2 variants. This clone was counted a few times. Libraries were prepared by immunoSEQ multiplex PCR; TCRdb keeps only in-frame clonotypes and omits some of them. The sample has about 350,000 clones, 88% seen once; the top ten hold 6.4%. This sample's treatment: 15 to 20 received Ad26.COV2.S at low or high dose, single or two shots; several received placebo; per-sample allocation not given. Specimen acquisition occurred on day 63 following the initial vaccine or placebo injection. V shed 0 bases, J shed 0 bases, and the junction held 7 bases outside the gene matches. The CDR3 covers 20 residues. CDR1 is LGHNA, CDR2 YNFKEQ, per germline.

The chain is built from TRBV4-2 and TRBJ2-2; 13 nucleotides agree with TRBD2. Sequencing was performed on peripheral blood, taken in a trial of Ad26.COV2.S vaccine versus placebo. This clonotype originated in a person between 18 and 59 years old who received the Ad26.COV2.S COVID-19 vaccine or a placebo. The CDR3 sequence is CASSQDRLGLAGTNTGELFF. CDR3 coding DNA: TGTGCCAGCAGCCAAGATAGACTGGGACTAGCGGGAACGAACACCGGGGAGCTGTTTTTT.